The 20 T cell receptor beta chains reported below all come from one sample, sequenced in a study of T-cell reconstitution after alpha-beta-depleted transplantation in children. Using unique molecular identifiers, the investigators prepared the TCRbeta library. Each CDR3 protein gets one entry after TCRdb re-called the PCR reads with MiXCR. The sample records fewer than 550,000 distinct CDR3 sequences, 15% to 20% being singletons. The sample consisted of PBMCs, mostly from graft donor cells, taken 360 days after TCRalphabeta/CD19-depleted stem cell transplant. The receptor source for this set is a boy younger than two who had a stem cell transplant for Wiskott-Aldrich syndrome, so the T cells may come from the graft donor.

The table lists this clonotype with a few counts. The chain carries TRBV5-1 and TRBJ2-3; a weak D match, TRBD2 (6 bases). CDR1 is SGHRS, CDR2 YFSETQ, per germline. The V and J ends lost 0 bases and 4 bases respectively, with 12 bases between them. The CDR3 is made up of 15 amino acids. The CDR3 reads CASSLGGDVADTQYF. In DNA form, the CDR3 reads TGCGCCAGCAGCTTGGGGGGGGACGTCGCAGATACGCAGTATTTT.

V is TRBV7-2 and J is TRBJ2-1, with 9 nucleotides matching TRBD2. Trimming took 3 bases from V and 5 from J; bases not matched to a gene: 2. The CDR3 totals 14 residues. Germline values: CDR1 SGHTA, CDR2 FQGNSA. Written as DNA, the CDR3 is TGTGCCAGCAGCTTTAGACTAGCGGACAATGAGCAGTTCTTC. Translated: CASSFRLADNEQFF.

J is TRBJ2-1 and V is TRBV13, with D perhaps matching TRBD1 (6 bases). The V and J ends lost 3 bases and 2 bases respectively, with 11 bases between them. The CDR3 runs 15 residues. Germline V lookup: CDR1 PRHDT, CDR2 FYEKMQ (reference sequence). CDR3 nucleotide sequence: TGTGCCAGCAGCTTCGGTACAGGGACCTACAATGAGCAGTTCTTC. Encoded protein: CASSFGTGTYNEQFF.

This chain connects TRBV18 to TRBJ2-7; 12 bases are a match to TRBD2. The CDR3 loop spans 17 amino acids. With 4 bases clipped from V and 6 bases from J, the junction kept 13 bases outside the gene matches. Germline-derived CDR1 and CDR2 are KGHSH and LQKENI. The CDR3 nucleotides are TGTGCCAGCTCACTGACGGTGACTAGCGGGAGTCTTGGCGAGCAGTACTTC. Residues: CASSLTVTSGSLGEQYF.

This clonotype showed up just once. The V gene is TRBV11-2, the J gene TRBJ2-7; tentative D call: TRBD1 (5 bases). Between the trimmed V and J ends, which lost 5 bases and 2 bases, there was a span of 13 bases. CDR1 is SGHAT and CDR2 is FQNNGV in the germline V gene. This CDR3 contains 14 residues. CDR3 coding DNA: TGTGCCAGCAGCATTCGGACACCGCCCTACGAGCAGTACTTC. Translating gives CASSIRTPPYEQYF.

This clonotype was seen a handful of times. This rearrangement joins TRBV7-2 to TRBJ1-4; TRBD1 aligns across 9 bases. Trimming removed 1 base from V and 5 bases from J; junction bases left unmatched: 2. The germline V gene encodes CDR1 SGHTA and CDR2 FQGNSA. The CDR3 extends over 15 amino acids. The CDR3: CASSLGGQGNEKLFF. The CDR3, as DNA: TGTGCCAGCAGCTTAGGAGGACAGGGGAATGAAAAACTGTTTTTT.

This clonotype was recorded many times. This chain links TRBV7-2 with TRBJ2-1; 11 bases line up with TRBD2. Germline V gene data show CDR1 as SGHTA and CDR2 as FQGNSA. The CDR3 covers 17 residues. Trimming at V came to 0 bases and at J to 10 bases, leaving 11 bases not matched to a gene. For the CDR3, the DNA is TGTGCCAGCAGCTTAGCGGGACTAGCGGAGATCCATCGGGAGCAGTTCTTC. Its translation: CASSLAGLAEIHREQFF.

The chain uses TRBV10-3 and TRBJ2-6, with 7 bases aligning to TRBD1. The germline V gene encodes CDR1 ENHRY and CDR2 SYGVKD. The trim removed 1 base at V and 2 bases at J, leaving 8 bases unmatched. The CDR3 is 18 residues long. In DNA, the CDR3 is TGTGCCATCAGTGAGTTCTTCATGGACAGGCCTGGGGCCAACGTCCTGACTTTC. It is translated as CAISEFFMDRPGANVLTF.

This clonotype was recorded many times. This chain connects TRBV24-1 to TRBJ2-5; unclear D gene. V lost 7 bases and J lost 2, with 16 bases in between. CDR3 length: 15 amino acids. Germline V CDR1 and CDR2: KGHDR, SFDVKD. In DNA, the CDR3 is TGTGCCACCAGCTCAGAACGGCAGAAGCAAGAGACCCAGTACTTC. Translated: CATSSERQKQETQYF.

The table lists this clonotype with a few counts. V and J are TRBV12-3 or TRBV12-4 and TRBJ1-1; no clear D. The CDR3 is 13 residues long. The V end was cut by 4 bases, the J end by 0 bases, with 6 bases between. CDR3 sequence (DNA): TGTGCCAGCAGTTATTCCATGAACACTGAAGCTTTCTTT. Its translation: CASSYSMNTEAFF.

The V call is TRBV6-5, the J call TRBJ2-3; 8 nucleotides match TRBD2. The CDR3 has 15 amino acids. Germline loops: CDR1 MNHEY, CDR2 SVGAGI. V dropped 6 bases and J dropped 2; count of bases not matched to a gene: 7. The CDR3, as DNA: TGTGCCAGCAGCGACTCTAGCGGGCTCACAGATACGCAGTATTTT. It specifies CASSDSSGLTDTQYF.

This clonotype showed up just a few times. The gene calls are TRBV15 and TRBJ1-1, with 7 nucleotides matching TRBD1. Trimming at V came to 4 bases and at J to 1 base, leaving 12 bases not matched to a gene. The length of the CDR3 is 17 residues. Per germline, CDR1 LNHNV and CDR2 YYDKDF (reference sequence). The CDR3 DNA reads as TGTGCCACCAGCATCAAACTCAGGGGGTACGGGAACACTGAAGCTTTCTTT. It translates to CATSIKLRGYGNTEAFF.

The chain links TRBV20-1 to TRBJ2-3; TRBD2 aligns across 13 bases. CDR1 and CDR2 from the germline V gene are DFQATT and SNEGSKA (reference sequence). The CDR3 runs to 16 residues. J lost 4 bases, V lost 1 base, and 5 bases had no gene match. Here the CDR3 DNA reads TGCAGTGCTAGAGCGGGACTAGCGGGAAGGGCAGATACGCAGTATTTT. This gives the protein CSARAGLAGRADTQYF.

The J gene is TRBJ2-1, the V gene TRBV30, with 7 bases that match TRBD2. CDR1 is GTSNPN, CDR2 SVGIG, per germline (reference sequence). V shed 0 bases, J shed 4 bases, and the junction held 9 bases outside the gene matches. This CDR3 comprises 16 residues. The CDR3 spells CAWSVIAGAFYNEQFF. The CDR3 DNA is TGTGCCTGGAGTGTAATTGCGGGAGCATTTTACAATGAGCAGTTCTTC.

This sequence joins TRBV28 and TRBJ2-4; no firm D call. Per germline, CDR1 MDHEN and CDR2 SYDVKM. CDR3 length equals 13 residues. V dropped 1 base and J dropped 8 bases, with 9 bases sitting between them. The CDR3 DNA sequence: TGTGCCAGCAGTTTATCCCGGACGCACATTCAGTACTTC. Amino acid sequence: CASSLSRTHIQYF.

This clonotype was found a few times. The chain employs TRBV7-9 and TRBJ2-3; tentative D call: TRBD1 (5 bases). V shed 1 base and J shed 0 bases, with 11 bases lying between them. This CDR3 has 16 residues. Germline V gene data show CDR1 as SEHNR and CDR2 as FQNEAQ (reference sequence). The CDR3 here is CASSLGAQVSTDTQYF. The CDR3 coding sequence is TGTGCCAGCAGCTTAGGGGCACAGGTGAGCACAGATACGCAGTATTTT.

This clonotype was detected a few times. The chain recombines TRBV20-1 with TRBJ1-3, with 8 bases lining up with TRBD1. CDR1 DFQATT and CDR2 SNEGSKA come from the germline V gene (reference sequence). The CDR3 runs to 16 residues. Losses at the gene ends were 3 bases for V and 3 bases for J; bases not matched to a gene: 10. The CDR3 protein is CSASSLRTGNGNTIYF. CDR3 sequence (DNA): TGCAGTGCTAGTTCACTACGGACAGGGAATGGAAACACCATATATTTT.

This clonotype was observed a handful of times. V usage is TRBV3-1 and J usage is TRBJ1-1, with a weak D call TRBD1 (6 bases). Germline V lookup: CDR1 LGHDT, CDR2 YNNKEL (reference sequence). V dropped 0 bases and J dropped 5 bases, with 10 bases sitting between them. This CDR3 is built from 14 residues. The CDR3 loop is CASSQDQGWTEAFF. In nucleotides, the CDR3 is TGTGCCAGCAGCCAAGATCAGGGGTGGACTGAAGCTTTCTTT.

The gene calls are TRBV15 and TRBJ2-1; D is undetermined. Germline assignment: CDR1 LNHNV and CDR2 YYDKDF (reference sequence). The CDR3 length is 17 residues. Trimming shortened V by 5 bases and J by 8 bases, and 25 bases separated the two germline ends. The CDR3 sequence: CATSPTPGYRYWDEQFF. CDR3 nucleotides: TGTGCCACCAGCCCTACGCCCGGCTATAGGTATTGGGATGAGCAGTTCTTC.

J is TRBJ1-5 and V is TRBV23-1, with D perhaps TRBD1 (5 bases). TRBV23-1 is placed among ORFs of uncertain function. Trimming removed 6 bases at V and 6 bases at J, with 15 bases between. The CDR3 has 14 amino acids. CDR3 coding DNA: TGCGCCAGCAGAGCGGCAGGGCTAGCTCAGCCCCAGCATTTT. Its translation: CASRAAGLAQPQHF.